Shown below are 11 T cell receptor beta chains from a single sample sequenced in a study of stem cell transplantation in POMP-related autoinflammatory disease. Here immunoSEQ multiplex PCR was the method, and the copy in TCRdb shows in-frame clones only, minus some. The table lists roughly 28,000 clones, about 81% of them singletons. The material sequenced was CD4+ T cells from PBMCs, taken before stem cell transplantation. Every receptor here comes from a human donor with POMP-related autoinflammation and immune dysregulation (PRAID).

The chain recombines TRBV10-1 with TRBJ1-4, with a tentative D call TRBD1 (5 bases). The germline CDR1 and CDR2 sequences are WNHNN and SYGVQD (reference sequence). This CDR3 comprises 15 residues. Trimming removed 10 bases at V and 3 bases at J, with 18 bases between. For the CDR3, the DNA is TGCGCCACATCGGACGGGACGTGGGCTAATGAAAAACTGTTTTTT. It is translated as CATSDGTWANEKLFF.

The chain recombines TRBV7-2 with TRBJ1-2, with D unresolved. The ends were cut back, 4 bases at V and 7 bases at J, with 13 bases in the middle. CDR3 length: 13 amino acids. Germline V gene data show CDR1 as SGHTA and CDR2 as FQGNSA. CDR3 DNA sequence: TGTGCCAGCAGCTGGCCCCTTCGCGGTGGCTACACCTTC. It is translated as CASSWPLRGGYTF.

The J gene is TRBJ2-3, the V gene TRBV4-2; possible D gene TRBD2, 5 bases. Germline V gene lookup returns CDR1 LGHNA and CDR2 YNFKEQ. V dropped 0 bases and J dropped 2 bases, with 12 bases sitting between them. CDR3 length: 16 residues. The CDR3 is CASSQDPSGNTDTQYF. DNA for the CDR3: TGTGCCAGCAGCCAAGATCCCAGCGGAAACACAGATACGCAGTATTTT.

The chain employs TRBV18 and TRBJ1-3; 9 nucleotides agree with TRBD1. In germline, CDR1 is KGHSH, CDR2 LQKENI. This CDR3 contains 13 residues. V dropped 5 bases and J dropped 7; count of bases not matched to a gene: 3. CDR3 DNA sequence: TGTGCCAGCTCATGGACAGGGGACAACACCATATATTTT. It encodes CASSWTGDNTIYF. Full variable domain (outside the CDR3, taken from reference TRBV18 and TRBJ1-3): NAGVMQNPRHLVRRRGQEARLRCSPMKGHSHVYWYRQLPEEGLKFMVYLQKENIIDESGMPKERFSAEFPKEGPSILRIQQVVRGDSAAYFCASSWTGDNTIYFGEGSWLTVV.

The V call is TRBV9, the J call TRBJ2-3; D remains ambiguous. Trimming took off 5 bases at V and 0 bases at J, with 10 bases between the two ends. This CDR3 region has 14 residues. Per the germline V gene, CDR1 is SGDLS and CDR2 is YYNGEE. The CDR3 region has the DNA TGTGCCAGCAGGAAGATCTTTAGCACAGATACGCAGTATTTT. It yields the protein CASRKIFSTDTQYF.

This clone was found a few times. The genes are TRBV19 and TRBJ1-4, with unresolved D. Germline CDR1 is LNHDA and CDR2 is SQIVND (reference sequence). The CDR3 spans 14 residues. V was trimmed by 1 base and J by 10 bases, leaving 13 bases between them. CDR3 protein: CASSIGQVEGKLFF. CDR3 in DNA: TGTGCCAGTAGTATAGGTCAGGTAGAAGGAAAACTGTTTTTT.

This clone was found once. V gene TRBV19 combines with J gene TRBJ1-1; D is unresolved. This CDR3 has 14 amino acids. The ends were cut back, 4 bases at V and 5 bases at J, with 14 bases in the middle. Looked up from germline, CDR1 is LNHDA and CDR2 is SQIVND (reference sequence). CDR3 loop: CASSTSIPGTEAFF. The CDR3 DNA reads as TGTGCCAGTAGTACTAGTATCCCGGGGACTGAAGCTTTCTTT.

There are a few counts of this clone. This sequence joins TRBV7-9 and TRBJ2-2; 10 bases are a match to TRBD2. CDR3 length equals 18 residues. Looked up from germline, CDR1 is SEHNR and CDR2 is FQNEAQ (reference sequence). V trimming: 1 base; J trimming: 1 base; junction bases outside the gene matches: 6. CDR3 region: CASSLGEAGGKNTGELFF. CDR3 sequence (DNA): TGTGCCAGCAGCTTAGGTGAAGCGGGAGGGAAGAACACCGGGGAGCTGTTTTTT.

The V call is TRBV5-1, the J call TRBJ2-7; possibly TRBD1 or TRBD2 for D (5 bases each). There are 13 residues in the CDR3. Trimming shortened V by 3 bases and J by 0 bases, and 7 bases separated the two germline ends. The germline gives CDR1 SGHRS, CDR2 YFSETQ. DNA for the CDR3: TGCGCCAGCAGCTGGGGGAACTCCTACGAGCAGTACTTC. Translated: CASSWGNSYEQYF.

The chain links TRBV9 to TRBJ2-2, with 10 nucleotides matching TRBD2. Germline values: CDR1 SGDLS, CDR2 YYNGEE. V was pared by 0 bases and J by 7 bases, with 6 bases of the junction left unmatched. This CDR3 has 16 residues. CDR3 coding DNA: TGTGCCAGCAGCGTAGGGGAAGCGGGAGGGTTCGGGGAGCTGTTTTTT. This codes for CASSVGEAGGFGELFF.

The rearrangement uses TRBV5-4 and TRBJ1-1, with 8 bases identical to TRBD1. The CDR3 contains 17 residues. V dropped 3 bases and J dropped 2; count of bases not matched to a gene: 12. The germline gives CDR1 SGHNT, CDR2 YYREEE (reference sequence). The CDR3 DNA reads TGTGCCAGCAGCTCCTACCGGACAGGGTCTGAAAACACTGAAGCTTTCTTT. Translated, it gives CASSSYRTGSENTEAFF.